The rows below give T cell receptor beta chains drawn from one sample of a study of blood T cells in healthy people across ages. In TCRdb, the 5' RACE reads were re-called with MiXCR into one record per CDR3 protein. The sample records about 1 million distinct CDR3 sequences, less than 50% being singletons. Sequencing was performed on blood. The source is a woman aged 55-69 years in good health. CDR3s leave out the opening cysteine and the closing phenylalanine or tryptophan.

CDR3aa | v_gene
AWSPNADRVQH | TRBV30
ASSPSGSWADTQY | TRBV7-2
SADGQLNTEAF | TRBV29-1
ASRLYNEQY | TRBV27
ASSYRGGDYNEQF | TRBV6-5
SVVMAGGYEQY | TRBV29-1
SANSGGGPYNEQF | TRBV20-1
ASRLPQGGTEAF | TRBV28
SVPGGRGVNEQY | TRBV29-1
ASSLAGGRNEKLF | TRBV5-1
ASSPGHRSYEQY | TRBV7-3
ASRHVGAKTQY | TRBV6-1
SGGEQF | TRBV20-1
ASRADRANEQF | TRBV12-3/TRBV12-4
AISDDSVTEQF | TRBV10-3
ASSSLAGTTDTQY | TRBV27
SAQGAGGSYNEQF | TRBV20-1
ASSYGRVNTGELF | TRBV6-2/TRBV6-3
ASRETGRYGYT | TRBV28
SVEIEGASGNTIY | TRBV29-1
ASSPQQGSQETQY | TRBV7-2
ASSLALDYEQY | TRBV5-1
ASSPPSGQVPSGANVLT | TRBV5-1
ASSHDRGFEQY | TRBV4-2
ASSLGPSKETQY | TRBV5-1
ASSYGGLEQY | TRBV6-2/TRBV6-3
ASSTAAGVGETQY | TRBV2
SANLRGSSTDTQY | TRBV20-1
ASPSITANEQF | TRBV7-9
SVVGRVGTEAF | TRBV29-1
ASKWLAGGGAYNEQY | TRBV6-1
SVVLRHGYT | TRBV20-1
ASRRGLAALYQETQY | TRBV6-1
ASSSGQGSGGYT | TRBV11-2
ASGPGGTGANVLT | TRBV12-3/TRBV12-4
ASSLEVQDGPQETQY | TRBV12-3/TRBV12-4
ASSVGGVDPGEQY | TRBV9
SARGPVGLAGRDPYNEQF | TRBV20-1
SARTGVARHEQY | TRBV20-1
AGKDRVHQETQY | TRBV27
ASSHRLGRAADTQY | TRBV6-2/TRBV6-3